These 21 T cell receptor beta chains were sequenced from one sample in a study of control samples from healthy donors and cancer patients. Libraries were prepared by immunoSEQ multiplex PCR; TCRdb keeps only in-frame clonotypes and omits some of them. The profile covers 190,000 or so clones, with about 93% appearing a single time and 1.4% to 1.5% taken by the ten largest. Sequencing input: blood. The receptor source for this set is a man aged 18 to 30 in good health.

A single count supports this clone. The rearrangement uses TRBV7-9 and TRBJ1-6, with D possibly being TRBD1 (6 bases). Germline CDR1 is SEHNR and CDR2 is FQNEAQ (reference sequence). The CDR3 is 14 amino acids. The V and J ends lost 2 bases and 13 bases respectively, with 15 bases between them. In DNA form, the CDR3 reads TGTGCCAGCAGCTTAACCCAACAGGGACATCCCCTCCACTTT. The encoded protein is CASSLTQQGHPLHF.

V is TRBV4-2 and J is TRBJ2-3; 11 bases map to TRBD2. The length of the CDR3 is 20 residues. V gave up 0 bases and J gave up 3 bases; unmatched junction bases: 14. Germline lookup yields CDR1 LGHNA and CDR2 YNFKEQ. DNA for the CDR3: TGTGCCAGCAGCCAAGATGGACACCTAGCGGGGGGCGCATATACAGATACGCAGTATTTT. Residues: CASSQDGHLAGGAYTDTQYF.

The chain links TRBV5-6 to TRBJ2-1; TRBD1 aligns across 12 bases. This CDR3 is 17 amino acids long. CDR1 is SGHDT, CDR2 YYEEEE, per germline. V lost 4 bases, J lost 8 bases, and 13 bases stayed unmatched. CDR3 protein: CASSPERLGQGAYEQFF. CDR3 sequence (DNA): TGTGCCAGCAGCCCAGAAAGGTTGGGACAGGGGGCCTATGAGCAGTTCTTC. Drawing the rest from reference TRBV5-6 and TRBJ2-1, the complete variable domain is DAGVTQSPTHLIKTRGQQVTLRCSPKSGHDTVSWYQQALGQGPQFIFQYYEEEERQRGNFPDRFSGHQFPNYSSELNVNALLLGDSALYLCASSPERLGQGAYEQFFGPGTRLTVL.

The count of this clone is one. CDR3 loop: CAWDSGAMKLFF. For the CDR3, the DNA is TGTGCCTGGGACTCAGGGGCGATGAAACTGTTTTTT. The J gene is TRBJ1-4, the V gene TRBV30, with a possible D match to TRBD1 (6 bases). Trimming took 5 bases from V and 11 from J, leaving 15 bases between them. This CDR3 has 12 residues. Germline CDR1 GTSNPN, CDR2 SVGIG (reference sequence).

The CDR3 nucleotides are TGTGCCAGCAGCCAAGATGGTCCCCAGCATTTT. Translated: CASSQDGPQHF. The J gene is TRBJ1-5, the V gene TRBV3-1 (or the pseudogene TRBV3-2), with D hard to call. Trimming took off 0 bases at V and 10 bases at J, with 4 bases between the two ends. CDR3 length equals 11 residues. CDR1 and CDR2 from the germline V gene are LGHDT and YNNKEL (reference sequence).

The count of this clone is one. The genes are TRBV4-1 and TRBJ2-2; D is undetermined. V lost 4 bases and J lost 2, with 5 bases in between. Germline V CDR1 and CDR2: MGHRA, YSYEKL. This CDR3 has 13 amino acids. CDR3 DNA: TGCGCCAGCAGCCGGTATAACACCGGGGAGCTGTTTTTT. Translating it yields CASSRYNTGELFF.

CDR3 DNA sequence: TGTGCCAGCACCCCGACCGGGACAGGGGGCTCGTACGAGCAGTACTTC. Amino acids: CASTPTGTGGSYEQYF. This sequence joins TRBV27 and TRBJ2-7, with 12 bases lining up with TRBD1. J lost 4 bases, V lost 7 bases, and 11 bases had no gene match. The CDR3 extends over 16 amino acids. Germline CDR1 MNHEY, CDR2 SMNVEV (reference sequence).

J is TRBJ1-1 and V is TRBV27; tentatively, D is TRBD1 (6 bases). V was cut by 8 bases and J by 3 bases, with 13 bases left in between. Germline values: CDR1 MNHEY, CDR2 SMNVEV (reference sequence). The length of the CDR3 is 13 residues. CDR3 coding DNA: TGTGCCAGCCGTGCGGACAGATACACTGAAGCTTTCTTT. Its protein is CASRADRYTEAFF.

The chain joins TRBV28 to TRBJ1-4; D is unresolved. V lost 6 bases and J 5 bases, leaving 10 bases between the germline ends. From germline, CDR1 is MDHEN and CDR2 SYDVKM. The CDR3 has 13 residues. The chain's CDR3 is CASRGSLNEKLFF. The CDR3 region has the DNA TGTGCCAGCAGGGGGAGCCTCAATGAAAAACTGTTTTTT. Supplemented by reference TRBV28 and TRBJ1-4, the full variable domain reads DVKVTQSSRYLVKRTGEKVFLECVQDMDHENMFWYRQDPGLGLRLIYFSYDVKMKEKGDIPEGYSVSREKKERFSLILESASTNQTSMYLCASRGSLNEKLFFGSGTQLSVL.

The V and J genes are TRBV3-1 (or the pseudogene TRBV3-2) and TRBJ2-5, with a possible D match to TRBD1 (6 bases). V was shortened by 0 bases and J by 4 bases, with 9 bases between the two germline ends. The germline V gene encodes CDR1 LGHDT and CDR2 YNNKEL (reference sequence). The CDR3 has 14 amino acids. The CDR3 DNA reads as TGTGCCAGCAGCCAAGATACAGGGCGAGAGACCCAGTACTTC. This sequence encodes CASSQDTGRETQYF.

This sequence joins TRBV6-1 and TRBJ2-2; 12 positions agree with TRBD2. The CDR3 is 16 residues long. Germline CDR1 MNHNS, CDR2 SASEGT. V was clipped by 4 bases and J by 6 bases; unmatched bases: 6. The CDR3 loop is CASSARTSGVAGELFF. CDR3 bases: TGTGCCAGCAGTGCACGGACTAGCGGGGTCGCCGGGGAGCTGTTTTTT.

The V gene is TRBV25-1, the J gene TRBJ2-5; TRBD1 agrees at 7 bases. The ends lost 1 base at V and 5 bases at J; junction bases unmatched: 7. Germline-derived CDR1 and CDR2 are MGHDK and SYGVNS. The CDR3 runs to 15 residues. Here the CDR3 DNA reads TGTGCCAGCAGTGAATTGGGACAGATCGAGGAGACCCAGTACTTC. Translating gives CASSELGQIEETQYF.

CDR3 nucleotides: TGTGCCAGCAGTCCAAAATTCGCGGGTACCAGCAATCAGCCCCAGCATTTT. Translating it yields CASSPKFAGTSNQPQHF. This chain links TRBV28 with TRBJ1-5; D remains ambiguous. V shed 5 bases and J shed 1 base, with 18 bases lying between them. The CDR3 loop spans 17 amino acids. Germline CDR1 and CDR2: MDHEN and SYDVKM. The complete variable domain, with remaining parts taken from reference TRBV28 and TRBJ1-5, reads DVKVTQSSRYLVKRTGEKVFLECVQDMDHENMFWYRQDPGLGLRLIYFSYDVKMKEKGDIPEGYSVSREKKERFSLILESASTNQTSMYLCASSPKFAGTSNQPQHFGDGTRLSIL.

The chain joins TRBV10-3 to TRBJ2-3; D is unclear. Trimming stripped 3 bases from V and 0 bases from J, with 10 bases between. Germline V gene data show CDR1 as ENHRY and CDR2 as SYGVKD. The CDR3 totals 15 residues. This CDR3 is CAISDGSPSTDTQYF. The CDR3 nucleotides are TGTGCCATCAGTGATGGCTCTCCTAGCACAGATACGCAGTATTTT.

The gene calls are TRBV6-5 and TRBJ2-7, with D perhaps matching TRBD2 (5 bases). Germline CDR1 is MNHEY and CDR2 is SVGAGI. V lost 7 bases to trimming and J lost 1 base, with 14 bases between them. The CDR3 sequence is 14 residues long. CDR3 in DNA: TGTGCCAGCAAAAATGAGGGATCTTCCTACGAGCAGTACTTC. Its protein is CASKNEGSSYEQYF.

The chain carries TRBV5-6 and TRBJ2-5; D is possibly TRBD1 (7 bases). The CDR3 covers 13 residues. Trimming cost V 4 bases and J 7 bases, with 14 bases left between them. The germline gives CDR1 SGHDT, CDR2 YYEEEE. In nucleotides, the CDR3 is TGTGCCAGCAGCGCGGCTCAGGGGGGGACCCAGTACTTC. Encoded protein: CASSAAQGGTQYF.

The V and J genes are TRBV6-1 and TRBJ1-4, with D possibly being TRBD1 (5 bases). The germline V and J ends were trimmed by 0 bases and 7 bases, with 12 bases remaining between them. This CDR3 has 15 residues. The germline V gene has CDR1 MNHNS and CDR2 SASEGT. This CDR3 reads CASSEAGMGGEKLFF. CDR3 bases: TGTGCCAGCAGTGAAGCGGGGATGGGGGGTGAAAAACTGTTTTTT.

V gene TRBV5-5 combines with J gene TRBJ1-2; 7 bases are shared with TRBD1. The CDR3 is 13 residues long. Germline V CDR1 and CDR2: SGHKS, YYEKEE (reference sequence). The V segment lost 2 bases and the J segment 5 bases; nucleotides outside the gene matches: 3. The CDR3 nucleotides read TGTGCCAGCAGCTTTTACAGGGGTTATGGCTACACCTTC. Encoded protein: CASSFYRGYGYTF.

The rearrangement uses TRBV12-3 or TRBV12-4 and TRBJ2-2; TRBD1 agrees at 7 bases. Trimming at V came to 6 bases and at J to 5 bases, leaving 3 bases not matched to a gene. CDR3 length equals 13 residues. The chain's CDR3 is CASSGQETGELFF. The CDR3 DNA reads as TGTGCCAGCAGCGGACAGGAGACCGGGGAGCTGTTTTTT.

The CDR3 loop is CASSSRDRGAPDTQYF. The CDR3 DNA reads TGTGCCAGCAGTTCCCGGGACAGGGGGGCCCCAGATACGCAGTATTTT. The gene calls are TRBV6-5 and TRBJ2-3, with 11 bases that match TRBD1. The germline V gene encodes CDR1 MNHEY and CDR2 SVGAGI. The CDR3 is made up of 16 amino acids. The V and J ends lost 4 bases and 4 bases, in that order; junction bases with no gene match: 7.

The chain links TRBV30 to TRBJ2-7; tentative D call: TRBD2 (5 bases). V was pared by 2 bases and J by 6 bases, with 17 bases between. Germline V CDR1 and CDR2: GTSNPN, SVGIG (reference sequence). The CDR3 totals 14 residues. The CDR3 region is CAWSTRIARREQYF. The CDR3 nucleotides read TGTGCCTGGAGTACGAGGATAGCGCGTCGCGAGCAGTACTTC.